The TCR beta chain described here comes from a study of cytomegalovirus exposure and HLA in healthy donors. Study-wide context: The approximately 120 validation repertoires matched the roughly 700 first-cohort repertoires in platform, a later analysis reported. Points from the study as a whole: It was 150 to 200 TCR beta chains that were listed as cytomegalovirus-associated. TCR clusters originating in the first cohort tended to co-occur in the approximately 120 validation repertoires, according to a later analysis.

The V segment lost 0 bases and the J segment 4 bases; nucleotides outside the gene matches: 6. This CDR3 comprises 16 residues. Germline V lookup: CDR1 SGHDT, CDR2 YYEEEE. Method: immunoSEQ multiplex PCR; TCRdb's copy keeps in-frame clones and lacks some. This repertoire shows approximately 200,000 clones, under 95% found once; its top ten account for about 1%. With respect to this clone: No antigen is known for it.

This sequence originates from a young woman in good health and CMV-seronegative. V and J are TRBV5-6 and TRBJ1-3; 8 bases match TRBD1. The sample comprised PBMCs. The CDR3 region is CASSLAADRAGNTIYF. DNA for the CDR3: TGTGCCAGCAGCTTGGCCGCGGACAGGGCCGGAAACACCATATATTTT. Supplemented by reference TRBV5-6 and TRBJ1-3, the full variable domain reads DAGVTQSPTHLIKTRGQQVTLRCSPKSGHDTVSWYQQALGQGPQFIFQYYEEEERQRGNFPDRFSGHQFPNYSSELNVNALLLGDSALYLCASSLAADRAGNTIYFGEGSWLTVV.